This TCR beta chain was documented in a study of technical replicates of blood from a handful of donors. V lost 0 bases to trimming and J lost 1 base, with 6 bases between them. The germline gives CDR1 SEHNR, CDR2 FQNEAQ (reference sequence). The length of the CDR3 is 14 residues. The assay was immunoSEQ multiplex PCR, and TCRdb's table has in-frame clones only and misses some. Seen here are more than 75,000 clones, 85% to 95% observed once, and the top ten hold 0.2% to 0.25%. V gene TRBV7-9 combines with J gene TRBJ2-5; D may be TRBD1 (5 bases). This sequence originates from a human donor in good health. The sequenced sample was T cells isolated from PBMCs. Written as DNA, the CDR3 is TGTGCCAGCAGCTTAGCAGACAGCCAAGAGACCCAGTACTTC. Protein sequence: CASSLADSQETQYF. Together with reference TRBV7-9 and TRBJ2-5, the CDR3 gives the full variable domain: DTGVSQNPRHKITKRGQNVTFRCDPISEHNRLYWYRQTLGQGPEFLTYFQNEAQLEKSRLLSDRFSAERPKGSFSTLEIQRTEQGDSAMYLCASSLADSQETQYFGPGTRLLVL.